Detailed here is one T cell receptor beta chain. The entry originates in a study of beta chain features in type 1 diabetes. CDR3 size: 17 residues. V was pared by 2 bases and J by 2 bases, with 19 bases between. Germline V lookup: CDR1 SGHRS, CDR2 YFSETQ. Of the isolated RNA, all was reverse transcribed, and so the sequenced material was expressed TCRB transcripts. TCRdb's copy holds only in-frame clones and misses some; the assay was immunoSEQ multiplex PCR. The sample has about 900,000 clones; 15% to 20% are singletons. The source material was naive CD4+ T cells from blood. This receptor was obtained from a woman under 30 in good health. The chain couples TRBV5-1 to TRBJ2-5; tentative D call: TRBD2 (6 bases). CDR3 amino acids: CASSFAPGRDSQETQYF. Here the CDR3 DNA reads TGCGCCAGCAGCTTTGCCCCGGGGCGGGACTCACAAGAGACCCAGTACTTC.